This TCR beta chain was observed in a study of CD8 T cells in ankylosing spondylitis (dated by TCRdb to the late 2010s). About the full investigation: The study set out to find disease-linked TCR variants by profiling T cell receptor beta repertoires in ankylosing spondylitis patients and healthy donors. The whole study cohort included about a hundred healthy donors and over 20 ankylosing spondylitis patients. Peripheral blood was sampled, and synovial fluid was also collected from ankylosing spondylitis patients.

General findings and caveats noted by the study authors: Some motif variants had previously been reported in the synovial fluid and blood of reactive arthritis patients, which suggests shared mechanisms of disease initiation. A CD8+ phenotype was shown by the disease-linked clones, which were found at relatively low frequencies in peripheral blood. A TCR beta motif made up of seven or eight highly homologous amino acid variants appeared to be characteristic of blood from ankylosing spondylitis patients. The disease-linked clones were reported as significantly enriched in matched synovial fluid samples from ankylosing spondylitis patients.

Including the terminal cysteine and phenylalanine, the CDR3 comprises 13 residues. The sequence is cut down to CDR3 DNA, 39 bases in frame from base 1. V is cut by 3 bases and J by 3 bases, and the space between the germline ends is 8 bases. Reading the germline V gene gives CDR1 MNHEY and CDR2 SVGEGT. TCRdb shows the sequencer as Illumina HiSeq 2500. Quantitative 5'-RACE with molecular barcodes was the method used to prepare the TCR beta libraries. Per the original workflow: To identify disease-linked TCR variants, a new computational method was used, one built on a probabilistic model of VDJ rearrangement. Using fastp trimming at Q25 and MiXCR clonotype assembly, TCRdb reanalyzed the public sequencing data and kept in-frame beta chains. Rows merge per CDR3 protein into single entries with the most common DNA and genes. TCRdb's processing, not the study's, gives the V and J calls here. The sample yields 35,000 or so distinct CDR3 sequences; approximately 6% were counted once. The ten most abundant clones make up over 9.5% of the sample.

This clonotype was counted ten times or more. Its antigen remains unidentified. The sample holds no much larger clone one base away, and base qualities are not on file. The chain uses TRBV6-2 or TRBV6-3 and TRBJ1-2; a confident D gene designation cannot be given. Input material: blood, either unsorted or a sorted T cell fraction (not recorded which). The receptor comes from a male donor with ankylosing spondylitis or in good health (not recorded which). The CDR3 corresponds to CASSYIGDYGYTF. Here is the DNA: TGTGCCAGCAGTTATATAGGAGACTATGGCTACACCTTC.